This T cell receptor (beta chain) came from a study of blood T cell repertoires in COVID-19. At the level of the study: Collection of acute and convalescent COVID-19 samples took place in the United States, Italy and Spain. Sources were T cells, B-cell-depleted T cells, or PBMCs; the material itself was cDNA or gDNA.

Authors' processing steps: Estimated nucleated cell counts came from reference gene primer amplification. TCRdb's copy holds only in-frame clones and misses some; the assay was immunoSEQ multiplex PCR. V, J and clone size are taken as reported in that table, and D and trimming were inferred from the DNA itself. The table shows around 160,000 clones, with around 80% occurring only once. Germline lookup yields CDR1 SQVTM and CDR2 ANQGSEA. V shed 7 bases and J 5 bases; nucleotides not matched to a gene: 8. The CDR3 covers 13 residues. The clonotype originates from a human donor with acute or convalescent COVID-19. The donor label of this sample is uncertain. Sequencing was carried out using peripheral blood. The chain uses TRBV29-1 and TRBJ2-1; 7 positions match TRBD1. DNA of the CDR3: TGCAGCGAATCCGGGACAGCTAACAATGAGCAGTTCTTC. Translation gives CSESGTANNEQFF.